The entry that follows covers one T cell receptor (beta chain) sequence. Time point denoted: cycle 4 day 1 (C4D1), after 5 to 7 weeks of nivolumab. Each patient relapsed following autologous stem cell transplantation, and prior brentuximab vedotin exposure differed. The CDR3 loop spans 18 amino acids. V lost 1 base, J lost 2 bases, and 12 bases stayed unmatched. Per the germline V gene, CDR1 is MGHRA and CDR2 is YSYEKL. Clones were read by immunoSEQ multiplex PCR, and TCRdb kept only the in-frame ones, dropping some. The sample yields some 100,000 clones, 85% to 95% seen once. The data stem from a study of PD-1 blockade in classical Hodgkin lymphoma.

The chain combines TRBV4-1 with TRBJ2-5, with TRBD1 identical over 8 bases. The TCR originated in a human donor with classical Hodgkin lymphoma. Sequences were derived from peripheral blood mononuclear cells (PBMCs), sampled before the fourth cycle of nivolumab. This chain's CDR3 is CASSQGPGGAKWQETQYF. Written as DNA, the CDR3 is TGCGCCAGCAGCCAAGGGCCAGGGGGCGCAAAGTGGCAAGAGACCCAGTACTTC.